The rows below give T cell receptor beta chains drawn from one sample of a study of cytomegalovirus exposure and HLA in healthy donors. Sequenced by immunoSEQ multiplex PCR; TCRdb stores in-frame clones only, minus some. The sample has about 360,000 clones, 80% to 90% seen once. Sequencing used PBMCs. The receptors come from a woman between 18 and 30 years old in good health and CMV-seronegative. The CDR3 runs from the conserved cysteine through the conserved F or W. The D gene is left open where the match is weak. Size tells how often a clone was seen (once, few, many) or the class of an expanded clone, and some rows leave it out.

D	size	J	V	DNA	CDR3
-	-	TRBJ2-1	TRBV7-7	TGTGCCAGCAGCTTAACCGGGACTTCAGCCAATGAGCAGTTCTTC	CASSLTGTSANEQFF
TRBD1	-	TRBJ1-2	TRBV19	TGTGCCAGTAGAGGGGGCCAGGGCTACACCTTC	CASRGGQGYTF
TRBD1	-	TRBJ1-5	TRBV27	TGTGCCAGCAGATTTACAGGGGGCAGTCAGCCCCAGCATTTT	CASRFTGGSQPQHF
-	-	TRBJ2-2	TRBV9	TGTGCCAGCAGCCCTGTCAGAGGTCCCGGGGAGCTGTTTTTT	CASSPVRGPGELFF
-	-	TRBJ1-1	TRBV4-1	TGCGCCAGCAGCCAAGGAGACAGACTGAACACTGAAGCTTTCTTT	CASSQGDRLNTEAFF
-	-	TRBJ1-5	TRBV28	TGTGCCAGCAGTTTTTATGAGCGACGGGATCAGCCCCAGCATTTT	CASSFYERRDQPQHF
-	-	TRBJ2-1	TRBV27	TGTGCCAGCGAGGCAGCAGGGTCCTTAGGTGAGCAGTTCTTC	CASEAAGSLGEQFF
-	-	TRBJ1-4	TRBV12-1	TGTGCCAGCAGCTTTAGAGGAGAAGAAAAACTGTTTTTT	CASSFRGEEKLFF
-	-	TRBJ2-1	TRBV7-9	TGTGCCAGCAGCGGGCTAGCGATGAAAAACAATGAGCAGTTCTTC	CASSGLAMKNNEQFF
TRBD2	-	TRBJ2-5	TRBV7-9	TGTGCCAGCAGCTTGGCGGGGGGGCGTTGGCAAGAGACCCAGTACTTC	CASSLAGGRWQETQYF
TRBD1	-	TRBJ2-2	TRBV9	TGTGCCAGCAGTCGACAGGGTTCAGTTTTCGGCACCGGGGAGCTGTTTTTT	CASSRQGSVFGTGELFF
-	-	TRBJ1-4	TRBV4-1	TGCGCCAGCAGCCAACCGCGACAGGCTAATGAAAAACTGTTTTTT	CASSQPRQANEKLFF
-	once	TRBJ2-1	TRBV20-1	TGCAGTGGTGGGGCGGAGCAGTTCTTC	CSGGAEQFF
-	-	TRBJ2-2	TRBV14	TGTGCCAGCAGCCAAGGAGTTAACACCGGGGAGCTGTTTTTT	CASSQGVNTGELFF
-	-	TRBJ2-1	TRBV5-1	TGCGCCAGCCGAGGATCTGGGAGTTACAATGAGCAGTTCTTC	CASRGSGSYNEQFF
-	-	TRBJ2-3	TRBV4-1	TGCGCCAGCAGCCAAGATCCGGGGGGCACAGATACGCAGTATTTT	CASSQDPGGTDTQYF
-	many	TRBJ1-5	TRBV4-1	TGCGCCAGCAGCCAAGAAGGGGTGGGTCAGCCCCAGCATTTT	CASSQEGVGQPQHF
TRBD2	-	TRBJ2-3	TRBV6-5	TGTGCCAGCAGCAACCAGCGGGGGGGCACAGATACGCAGTATTTT	CASSNQRGGTDTQYF
-	-	TRBJ2-7	TRBV2	TGTGCCAGCAGGGCTATCGACAGGCACTCCTACGAGCAGTACTTC	CASRAIDRHSYEQYF
-	-	TRBJ2-3	TRBV2	TGTGCCAGCAGTGATCGGGGAGATACGCAGTATTTT	CASSDRGDTQYF
-	-	TRBJ2-1	TRBV6-4	TGTGCCAGCAGTGAAACTAGCTCCAATGAGCAGTTCTTC	CASSETSSNEQFF
-	once	TRBJ2-1	TRBV30	TGTGCCTGGAGTTATGGACTAAGCTACAATGAGCAGTTCTTC	CAWSYGLSYNEQFF
TRBD1	-	TRBJ1-1	TRBV11-2	TGTGCCAGCAGCTTAGATCATCCCCAGGGGGCCTTCGAAGCTTTCTTT	CASSLDHPQGAFEAFF
TRBD1	-	TRBJ2-7	TRBV28	TGTGCCAGCAGTTTGACGGACAGGGGCTGGGAGTACTTC	CASSLTDRGWEYF